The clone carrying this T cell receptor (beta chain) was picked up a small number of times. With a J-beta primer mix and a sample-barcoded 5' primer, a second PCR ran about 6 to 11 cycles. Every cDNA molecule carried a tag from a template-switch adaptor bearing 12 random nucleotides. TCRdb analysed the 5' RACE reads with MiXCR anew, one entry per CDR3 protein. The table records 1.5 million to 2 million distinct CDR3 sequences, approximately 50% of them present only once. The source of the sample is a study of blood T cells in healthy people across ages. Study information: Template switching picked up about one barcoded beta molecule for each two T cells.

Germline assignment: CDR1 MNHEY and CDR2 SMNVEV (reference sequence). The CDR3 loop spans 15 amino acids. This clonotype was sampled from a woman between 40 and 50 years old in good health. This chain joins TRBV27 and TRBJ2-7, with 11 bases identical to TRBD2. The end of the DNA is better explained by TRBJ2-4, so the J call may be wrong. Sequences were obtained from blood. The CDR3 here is CASSSVAGGWNIQYF. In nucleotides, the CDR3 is TGTGCCAGCAGTTCAGTAGCGGGGGGGTGGAACATTCAGTACTTC.